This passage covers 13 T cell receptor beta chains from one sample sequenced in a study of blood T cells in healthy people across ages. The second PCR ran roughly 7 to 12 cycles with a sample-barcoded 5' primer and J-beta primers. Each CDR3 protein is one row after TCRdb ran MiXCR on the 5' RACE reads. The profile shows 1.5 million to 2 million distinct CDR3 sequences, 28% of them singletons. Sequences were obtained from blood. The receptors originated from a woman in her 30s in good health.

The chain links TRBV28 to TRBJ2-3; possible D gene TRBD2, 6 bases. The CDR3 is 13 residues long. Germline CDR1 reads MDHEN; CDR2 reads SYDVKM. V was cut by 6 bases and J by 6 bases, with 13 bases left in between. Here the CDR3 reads CASRSTSPDTQYF. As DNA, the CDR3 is TGTGCCAGCAGGTCGACTAGTCCGGATACGCAGTATTTT.

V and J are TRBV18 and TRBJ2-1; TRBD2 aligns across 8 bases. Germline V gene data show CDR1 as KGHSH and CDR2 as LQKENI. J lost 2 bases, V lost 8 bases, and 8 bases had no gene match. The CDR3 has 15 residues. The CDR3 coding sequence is TGTGCCAGCAACCCAACTAGCGGAACCTACAATGAGCAGTTCTTC. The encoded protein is CASNPTSGTYNEQFF.

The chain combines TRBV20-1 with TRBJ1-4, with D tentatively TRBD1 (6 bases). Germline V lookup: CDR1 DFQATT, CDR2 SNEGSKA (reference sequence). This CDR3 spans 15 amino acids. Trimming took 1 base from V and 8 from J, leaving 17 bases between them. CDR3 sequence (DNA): TGCAGTGCTAGAGTTGGGTTGGGGGCTAGGGAAAAACTGTTTTTT. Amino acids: CSARVGLGAREKLFF.

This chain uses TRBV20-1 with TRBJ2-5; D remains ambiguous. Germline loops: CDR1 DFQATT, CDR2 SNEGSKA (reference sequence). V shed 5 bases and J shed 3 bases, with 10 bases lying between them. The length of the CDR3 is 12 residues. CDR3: CSAQPSEETQYF. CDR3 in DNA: TGCAGTGCTCAGCCCTCGGAAGAGACCCAGTACTTC.

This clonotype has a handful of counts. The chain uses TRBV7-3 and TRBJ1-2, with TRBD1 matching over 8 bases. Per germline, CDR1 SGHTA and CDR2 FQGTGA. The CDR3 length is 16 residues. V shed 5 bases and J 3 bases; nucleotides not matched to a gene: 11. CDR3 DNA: TGTGCCAGCAGCCCAACCAGACAGGGGACTTACTATGGCTACACCTTC. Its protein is CASSPTRQGTYYGYTF.

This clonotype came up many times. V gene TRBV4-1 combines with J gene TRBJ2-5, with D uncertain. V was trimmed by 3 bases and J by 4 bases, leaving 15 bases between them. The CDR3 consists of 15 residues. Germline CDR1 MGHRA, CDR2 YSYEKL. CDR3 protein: CASSQSSALGETQYF. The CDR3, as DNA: TGCGCCAGCAGCCAGTCGTCGGCGCTCGGAGAGACCCAGTACTTC.

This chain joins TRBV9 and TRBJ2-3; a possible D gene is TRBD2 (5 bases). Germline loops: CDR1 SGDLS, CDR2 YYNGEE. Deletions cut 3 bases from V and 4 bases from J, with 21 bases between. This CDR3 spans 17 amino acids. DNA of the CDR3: TGTGCCAGCAGCGGAGCCAGGAGCGGAGAGGTCGCAGATACGCAGTATTTT. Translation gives CASSGARSGEVADTQYF. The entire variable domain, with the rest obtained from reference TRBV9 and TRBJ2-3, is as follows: DSGVTQTPKHLITATGQRVTLRCSPRSGDLSVYWYQQSLDQGLQFLIQYYNGEERAKGNILERFSAQQFPDLHSELNLSSLELGDSALYFCASSGARSGEVADTQYFGPGTRLTVL.

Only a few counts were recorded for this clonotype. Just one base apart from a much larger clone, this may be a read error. The DNA of the CDR3 is TGTGCCAGCAGCGGCCTGGACAACTCCTACGAGCAGTACTTC. Translation gives CASSGLDNSYEQYF. V and J are TRBV9 and TRBJ2-7; perhaps TRBD1 as D (5 bases). The CDR3 is 14 amino acids. Germline V lookup: CDR1 SGDLS, CDR2 YYNGEE. V lost 3 bases to trimming and J lost 0 bases, with 10 bases between them.

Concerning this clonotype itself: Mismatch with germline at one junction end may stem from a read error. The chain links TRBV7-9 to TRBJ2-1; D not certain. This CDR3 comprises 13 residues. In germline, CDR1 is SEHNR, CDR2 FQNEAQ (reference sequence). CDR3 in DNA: TGTGCCAGCAGCGTGGACGGAAACAATGAGCAGTTATTC. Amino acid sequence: CASSVDGNNEQLF. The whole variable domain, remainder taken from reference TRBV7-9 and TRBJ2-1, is DTGVSQNPRHKITKRGQNVTFRCDPISEHNRLYWYRQTLGQGPEFLTYFQNEAQLEKSRLLSDRFSAERPKGSFSTLEIQRTEQGDSAMYLCASSVDGNNEQLFGPGTRLTVL.

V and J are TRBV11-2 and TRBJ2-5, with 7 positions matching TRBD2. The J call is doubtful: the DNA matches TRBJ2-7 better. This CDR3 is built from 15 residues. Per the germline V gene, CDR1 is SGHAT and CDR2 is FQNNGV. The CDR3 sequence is CASSLSLRELGEQYF. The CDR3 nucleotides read TGTGCCAGCAGCTTGAGTTTGCGGGAGCTCGGCGAGCAGTACTTC.

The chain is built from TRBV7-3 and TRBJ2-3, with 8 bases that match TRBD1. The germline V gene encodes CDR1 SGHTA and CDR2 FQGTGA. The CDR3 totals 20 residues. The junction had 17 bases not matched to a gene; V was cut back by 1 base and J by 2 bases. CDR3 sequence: CASSLMGGARGQGDTDTQYF. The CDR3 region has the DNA TGTGCCAGCAGCTTAATGGGCGGGGCTCGAGGACAGGGAGACACAGATACGCAGTATTTT.

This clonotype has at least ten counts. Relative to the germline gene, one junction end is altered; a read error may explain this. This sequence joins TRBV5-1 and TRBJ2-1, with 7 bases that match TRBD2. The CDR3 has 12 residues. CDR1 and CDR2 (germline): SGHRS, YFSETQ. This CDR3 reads CASSGDGDEQFF. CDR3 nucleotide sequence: TGTGCCAGCAGCGGGGACGGGGACGAGCAGTTCTTC. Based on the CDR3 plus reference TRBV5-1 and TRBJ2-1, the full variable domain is KAGVTQTPRYLIKTRGQQVTLSCSPISGHRSVSWYQQTPGQGLQFLFEYFSETQRNKGNFPGRFSGRQFSNSRSEMNVSTLELGDSALYLCASSGDGDEQFFGPGTRLTVL.

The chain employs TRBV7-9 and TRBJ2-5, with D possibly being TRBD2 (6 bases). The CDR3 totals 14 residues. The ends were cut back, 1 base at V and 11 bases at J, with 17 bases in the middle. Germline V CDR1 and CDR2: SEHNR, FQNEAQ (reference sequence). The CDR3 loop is CASSLDTTPGEQYF. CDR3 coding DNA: TGTGCCAGCAGCTTAGACACGACGCCGGGGGAGCAGTACTTC.